These 20 T cell receptor beta chains were sequenced from one sample in a study of vaccination and CD4 T cells after COVID-19. Sample treatment: roughly 10-day PBMC culture with coronavirus spike peptide pools or control peptides (ViraFEST assay). The assay that was used to sequence DNA from cultured CD4+ T cells was the Oncomine TCR Beta short-read assay. A single record per CDR3 protein comes from TCRdb applying MiXCR to the PCR reads. This sample has around 26,000 distinct CDR3 sequences, with over 60% found just once. No antigen has been assigned to these receptors. The sequenced sample was CD4+ T cells from blood, cultured in vitro, obtained after SARS-CoV-2 vaccination. The source of these receptors is a human donor who received a COVID-19 vaccine.

The CDR3 here is CSVEVLRGTDSGNTIYF. DNA of the CDR3: TGCAGCGTTGAAGTCCTCAGGGGGACCGACTCTGGAAACACCATATATTTT. This rearrangement joins TRBV29-1 to TRBJ1-3; TRBD1 matches at 7 bases. The ends lost 1 base at V and 0 bases at J; junction bases unmatched: 9. The CDR3 runs to 17 residues. Germline-derived CDR1 and CDR2 are SQVTM and ANQGSEA.

The chain recombines TRBV9 with TRBJ1-1; D gene unclear. The V end was cut by 4 bases, the J end by 1 base, with 14 bases between. Germline V gene sequence: CDR1 SGDLS, CDR2 YYNGEE. This CDR3 comprises 15 residues. The CDR3, as DNA: TGTGCCAGCAGCCCAAGGGAGTTCCCGAACACTGAAGCTTTCTTT. It codes for CASSPREFPNTEAFF.

The CDR3 sequence: CSARGWGGAAETQYF. For the CDR3, the DNA is TGCAGTGCTAGAGGGTGGGGGGGGGCCGCAGAGACCCAGTACTTC. This rearrangement joins TRBV20-1 to TRBJ2-5, with a tentative D call TRBD2 (7 bases). This CDR3 comprises 15 residues. Trimming left V 1 base short and J 4 bases short, with 16 bases between. Germline-derived CDR1 and CDR2 are DFQATT and SNEGSKA (reference sequence).

This chain's CDR3 is CASSQRNTEAFF. The CDR3 DNA reads as TGTGCCAGCAGCCAGCGGAACACTGAAGCTTTCTTT. The rearrangement uses TRBV6-1 and TRBJ1-1; no definite D call. Germline CDR1 and CDR2: MNHNS and SASEGT. V gave up 6 bases and J gave up 1 base, with 6 bases separating them. The CDR3 runs 12 residues.

The CDR3 spells CASTALATAGEETQYF. CDR3 coding DNA: TGTGCCAGCACTGCTCTCGCCACGGCAGGGGAGGAGACCCAGTACTTC. The chain carries TRBV7-6 and TRBJ2-5; tentative D call: TRBD1 (6 bases). V lost 7 bases, J lost 5 bases, and 23 bases lay in between. CDR1 is SGHVS, CDR2 FNYEAQ, per germline. The CDR3 contains 16 residues.

This clonotype was seen a few times. J is TRBJ2-3 and V is TRBV11-3, with 7 bases fitting TRBD2. With 5 bases clipped from V and 2 bases from J, the junction kept 10 bases outside the gene matches. Germline lookup yields CDR1 SGHNT and CDR2 YENEEA. The CDR3 is 16 residues long. The CDR3, as DNA: TGTGCCAGCAGCCCCATTTGGGCGGGGGACACAGATACGCAGTATTTT. The encoded protein is CASSPIWAGDTDTQYF.

The genes are TRBV2 and TRBJ2-7; D is unclear. Germline CDR1 is SNHLY and CDR2 is FYNNEI. This CDR3 has 15 residues. V dropped 3 bases and J dropped 3 bases, with 15 bases sitting between them. This chain's CDR3 is CASSDTGGKGYEQYF. CDR3 in DNA: TGTGCCAGCAGTGATACTGGTGGGAAGGGCTACGAGCAGTACTTC. Supplemented by reference TRBV2 and TRBJ2-7, the full variable domain reads EPEVTQTPSHQVTQMGQEVILRCVPISNHLYFYWYRQILGQKVEFLVSFYNNEISEKSEIFDDQFSVERPDGSNFTLKIRSTKLEDSAMYFCASSDTGGKGYEQYFGPGTRLTVT.

This clonotype was counted a single time. The chain recombines TRBV19 with TRBJ2-1, with TRBD1 matching 10 bases. Germline CDR1 LNHDA, CDR2 SQIVND (reference sequence). V shed 5 bases, J shed 3 bases, and the junction held 4 bases outside the gene matches. The CDR3 has 15 residues. CDR3 in amino acids: CASSLGQGVYNEQFF. In nucleotides, the CDR3 is TGTGCCAGTAGTTTAGGACAGGGGGTCTACAATGAGCAGTTCTTC.

The chain has TRBV19 and TRBJ1-5; 10 bases are a match to TRBD1. This CDR3 comprises 15 residues. Germline V lookup: CDR1 LNHDA, CDR2 SQIVND (reference sequence). Losses at the gene ends were 5 bases for V and 2 bases for J; bases not matched to a gene: 3. As DNA, the CDR3 is TGTGCCAGTAGTCCCGGACAGGGGGGCAATCAGCCCCAGCATTTT. Protein sequence: CASSPGQGGNQPQHF.

The chain links TRBV4-2 to TRBJ1-3; no definite D call. V lost 4 bases to trimming and J lost 8 bases, with 15 bases between them. CDR3 size: 14 residues. Germline V CDR1 and CDR2: LGHNA, YNFKEQ. The CDR3 is CASSLSQGQDTIYF. As DNA, the CDR3 is TGTGCCAGCAGCCTCTCCCAAGGGCAGGACACCATATATTTT.

CDR3 in DNA: TGCAGTGCTAGGCTACAGGGGGGGGTAACAGATACGCAGTATTTT. Its translation is CSARLQGGVTDTQYF. This chain connects TRBV20-1 to TRBJ2-3, with D maybe TRBD1 (8 bases). V lost 3 bases and J lost 3, with 16 bases in between. The CDR3 sequence is 15 residues long. CDR1 and CDR2 (germline): DFQATT, SNEGSKA (reference sequence).

The CDR3 nucleotides are TGTGCCAGCTCACCCCTCCTGAAGGGGACAGTAGGAAATGGCTACACCTTC. Translation: CASSPLLKGTVGNGYTF. The V call is TRBV18, the J call TRBJ1-2, with 7 positions matching TRBD1. The germline CDR1 and CDR2 sequences are KGHSH and LQKENI. This CDR3 region has 17 residues. V shed 3 bases and J 6 bases; nucleotides not matched to a gene: 16.

A few counts support this clonotype. The rearrangement joins TRBV6-1 to TRBJ1-3; D gene ambiguous. This CDR3 has 12 amino acids. V was clipped by 6 bases and J by 4 bases, with 7 bases between them. Looked up from germline, CDR1 is MNHNS and CDR2 is SASEGT. CDR3 amino acids: CASSPSGNTIYF. Here the CDR3 DNA reads TGTGCCAGCAGCCCTTCCGGAAACACCATATATTTT.

This chain's CDR3 is CASSLRTIGNTIYF. CDR3 DNA: TGTGCCAGCAGCCTCCGGACAATAGGAAACACCATATATTTT. The chain couples TRBV5-6 to TRBJ1-3; D perhaps matches TRBD1 (5 bases). V shed 4 bases and J shed 4 bases, with 12 bases lying between them. The CDR3 is 14 residues long. The V gene's germline CDR1 is SGHDT and CDR2 YYEEEE.

The J gene is TRBJ1-1, the V gene TRBV7-2; unclear D gene. CDR3 length: 14 residues. The germline CDR1 and CDR2 sequences are SGHTA and FQGNSA. Trimming shortened V by 1 base and J by 2 bases, and 8 bases separated the two germline ends. The CDR3 coding sequence is TGTGCCAGCAGCTTAGGCCCCGGCAACACTGAAGCTTTCTTT. Its translation is CASSLGPGNTEAFF.

CDR3 residues: CASSLDYGTGSFYEQYF. The CDR3 nucleotides are TGTGCCAGCAGCTTGGATTACGGGACAGGGTCTTTCTACGAGCAGTACTTC. The V and J genes are TRBV5-8 and TRBJ2-7, with 9 bases fitting TRBD1. V gave up 0 bases and J gave up 3 bases; unmatched junction bases: 10. This CDR3 has 17 amino acids. Germline assignment: CDR1 SGHTS and CDR2 YDEGEE.

This rearrangement joins TRBV10-3 to TRBJ1-1; D may be TRBD1 (6 bases). The CDR3 contains 15 residues. Trimming stripped 2 bases from V and 4 bases from J, with 14 bases between. CDR1 and CDR2 from the germline V gene are ENHRY and SYGVKD. CDR3 amino acids: CAISEEGGMGTEAFF. DNA of the CDR3: TGTGCCATCAGTGAGGAGGGGGGTATGGGCACTGAAGCTTTCTTT.

The chain links TRBV5-1 to TRBJ1-2; D ambiguous. V dropped 0 bases and J dropped 5 bases, with 8 bases sitting between them. There are 13 residues in the CDR3. Germline CDR1 is SGHRS and CDR2 is YFSETQ. The CDR3 nucleotides read TGCGCCAGCAGCTTGGGGCCGGAGTATGGCTACACCTTC. Protein sequence: CASSLGPEYGYTF.

V and J are TRBV24-1 and TRBJ1-5; the D gene is possibly TRBD1 (6 bases). The CDR3 length is 14 residues. Trimming removed 5 bases at V and 4 bases at J, with 11 bases between. CDR1 is KGHDR, CDR2 SFDVKD, per germline. CDR3 nucleotides: TGTGCCACCAGTGGGACAGAGGGTAATCAGCCCCAGCATTTT. Translated: CATSGTEGNQPQHF.

The rearrangement links TRBV20-1 to TRBJ1-1, with D perhaps TRBD1 (6 bases). This CDR3 region has 14 residues. Germline values: CDR1 DFQATT, CDR2 SNEGSKA (reference sequence). Trimming left V 2 bases short and J 0 bases short, with 10 bases between. For the CDR3, the DNA is TGCAGTGCTAGATCCGGGACACTGAACACTGAAGCTTTCTTT. Protein product: CSARSGTLNTEAFF.